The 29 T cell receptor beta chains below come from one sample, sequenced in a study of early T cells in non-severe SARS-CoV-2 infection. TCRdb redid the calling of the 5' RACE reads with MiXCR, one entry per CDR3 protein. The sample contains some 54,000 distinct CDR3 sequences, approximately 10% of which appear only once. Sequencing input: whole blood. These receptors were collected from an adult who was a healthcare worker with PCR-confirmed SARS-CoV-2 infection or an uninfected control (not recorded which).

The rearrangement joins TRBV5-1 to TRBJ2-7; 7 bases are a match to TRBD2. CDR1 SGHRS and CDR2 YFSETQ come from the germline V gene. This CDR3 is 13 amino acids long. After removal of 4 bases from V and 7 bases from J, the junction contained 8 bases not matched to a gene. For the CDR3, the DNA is TGCGCCAGCAGCAACGTGACAGCGGGGGAGCAGTACTTC. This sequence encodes CASSNVTAGEQYF.

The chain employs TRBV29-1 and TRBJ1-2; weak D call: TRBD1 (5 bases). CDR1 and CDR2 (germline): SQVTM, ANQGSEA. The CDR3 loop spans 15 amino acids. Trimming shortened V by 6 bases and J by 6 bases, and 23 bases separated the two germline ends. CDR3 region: CSVEGWTETDDGYTF. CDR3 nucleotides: TGCAGCGTAGAGGGGTGGACGGAAACAGACGATGGCTACACCTTC. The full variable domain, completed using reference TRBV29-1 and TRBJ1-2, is SAVISQKPSRDICQRGTSLTIQCQVDSQVTMMFWYRQQPGQSLTLIATANQGSEATYESGFVIDKFPISRPNLTFSTLTVSNMSPEDSSIYLCSVEGWTETDDGYTFGSGTRLTVV.

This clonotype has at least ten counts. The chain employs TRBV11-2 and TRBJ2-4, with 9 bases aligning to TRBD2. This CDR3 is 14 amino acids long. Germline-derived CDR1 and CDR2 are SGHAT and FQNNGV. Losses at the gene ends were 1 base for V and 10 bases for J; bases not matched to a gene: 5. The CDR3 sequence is CASSLGETSGIQYF. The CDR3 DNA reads TGTGCCAGCAGCTTAGGAGAGACTAGCGGTATTCAGTACTTC.

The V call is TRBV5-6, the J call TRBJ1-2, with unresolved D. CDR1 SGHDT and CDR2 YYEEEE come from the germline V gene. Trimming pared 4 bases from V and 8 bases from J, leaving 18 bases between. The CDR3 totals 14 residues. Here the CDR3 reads CASSPGRGELGYTF. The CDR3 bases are TGTGCCAGCAGCCCCGGCCGGGGTGAACTCGGCTACACCTTC.

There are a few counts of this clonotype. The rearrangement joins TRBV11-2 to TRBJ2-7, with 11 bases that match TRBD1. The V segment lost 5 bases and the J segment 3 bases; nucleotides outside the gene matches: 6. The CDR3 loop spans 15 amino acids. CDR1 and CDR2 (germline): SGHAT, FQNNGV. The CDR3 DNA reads TGTGCCAGCAGCAGACGGACAGGGGGCGGCTACGAGCAGTACTTC. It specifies CASSRRTGGGYEQYF.

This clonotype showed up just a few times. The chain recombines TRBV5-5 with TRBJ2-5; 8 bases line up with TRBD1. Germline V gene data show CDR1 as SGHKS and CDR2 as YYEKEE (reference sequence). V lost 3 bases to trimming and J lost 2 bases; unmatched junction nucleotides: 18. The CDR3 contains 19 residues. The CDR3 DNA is TGTGCCAGCAGCTCACCTCCCCAACGGACAGGGCTCCGTCAAGAGACCCAGTACTTC. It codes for CASSSPPQRTGLRQETQYF.

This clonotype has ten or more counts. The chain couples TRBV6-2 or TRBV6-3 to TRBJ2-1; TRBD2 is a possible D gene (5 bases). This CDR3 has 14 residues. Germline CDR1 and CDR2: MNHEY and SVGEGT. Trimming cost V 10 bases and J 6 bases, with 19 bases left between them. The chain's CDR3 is CATRTRDYPNEQFF. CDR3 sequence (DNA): TGTGCCACCCGCACCCGAGACTATCCCAATGAGCAGTTCTTC.

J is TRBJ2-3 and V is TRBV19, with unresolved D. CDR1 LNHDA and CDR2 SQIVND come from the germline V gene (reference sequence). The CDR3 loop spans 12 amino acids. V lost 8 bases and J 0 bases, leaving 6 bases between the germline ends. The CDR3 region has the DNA TGTGCCAGTGCCCAGAGCACAGATACGCAGTATTTT. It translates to CASAQSTDTQYF.

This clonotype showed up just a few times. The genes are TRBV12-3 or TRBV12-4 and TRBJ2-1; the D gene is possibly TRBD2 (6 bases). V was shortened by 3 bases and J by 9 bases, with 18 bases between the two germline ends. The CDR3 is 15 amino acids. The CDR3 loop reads CASSFGAGGTSEQFF. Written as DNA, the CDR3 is TGTGCCAGCAGTTTCGGTGCGGGCGGGACGAGTGAGCAGTTCTTC.

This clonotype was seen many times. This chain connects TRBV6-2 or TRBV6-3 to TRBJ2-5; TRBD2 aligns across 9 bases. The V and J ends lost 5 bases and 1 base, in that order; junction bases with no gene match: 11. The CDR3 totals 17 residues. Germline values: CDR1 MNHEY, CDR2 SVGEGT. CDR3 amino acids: CASSTGEIAGVQETQYF. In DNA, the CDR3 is TGTGCCAGCAGTACAGGGGAAATAGCGGGAGTCCAAGAGACCCAGTACTTC.

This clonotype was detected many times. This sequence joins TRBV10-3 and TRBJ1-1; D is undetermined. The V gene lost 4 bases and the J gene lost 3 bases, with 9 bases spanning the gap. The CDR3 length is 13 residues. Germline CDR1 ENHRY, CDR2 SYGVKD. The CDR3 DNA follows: TGTGCCATCAGTGGAGACTGGGACACTGAAGCTTTCTTT. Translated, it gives CAISGDWDTEAFF.

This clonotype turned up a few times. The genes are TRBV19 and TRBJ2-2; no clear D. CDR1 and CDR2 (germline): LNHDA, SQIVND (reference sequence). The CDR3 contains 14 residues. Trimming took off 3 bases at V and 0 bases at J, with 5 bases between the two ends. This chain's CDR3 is CASSIRANTGELFF. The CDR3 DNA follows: TGTGCCAGTAGTATTCGGGCGAACACCGGGGAGCTGTTTTTT.

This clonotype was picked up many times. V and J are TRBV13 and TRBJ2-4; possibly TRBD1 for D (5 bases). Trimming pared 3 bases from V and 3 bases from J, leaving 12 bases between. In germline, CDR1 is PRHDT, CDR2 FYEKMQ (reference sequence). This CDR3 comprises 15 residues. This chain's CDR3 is CASSFGSGNKNIQYF. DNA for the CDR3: TGTGCCAGCAGCTTTGGCTCAGGGAACAAAAACATTCAGTACTTC.

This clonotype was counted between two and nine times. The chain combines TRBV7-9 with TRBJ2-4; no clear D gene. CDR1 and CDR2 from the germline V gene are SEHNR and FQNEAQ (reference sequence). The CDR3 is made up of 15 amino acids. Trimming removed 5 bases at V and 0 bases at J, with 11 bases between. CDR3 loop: CASSPPGGAKNIQYF. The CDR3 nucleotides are TGTGCCAGCAGCCCCCCTGGCGGAGCCAAAAACATTCAGTACTTC.

This CDR3 is CASSFGSHPYTDTQYF. CDR3 sequence (DNA): TGTGCCAGCAGTTTTGGTAGCCATCCTTACACAGATACGCAGTATTTT. The V call is TRBV12-3 or TRBV12-4, the J call TRBJ2-3; no firm D call. CDR3 size: 16 residues. The V end lost 3 bases, the J end lost 2 bases, and 15 bases lay between the germline ends.

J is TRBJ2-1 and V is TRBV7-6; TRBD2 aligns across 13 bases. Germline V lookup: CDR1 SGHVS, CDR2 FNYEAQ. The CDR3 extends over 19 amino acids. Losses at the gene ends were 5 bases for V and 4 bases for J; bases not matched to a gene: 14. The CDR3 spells CASSVTGGTSGKVYNEQFF. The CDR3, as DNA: TGTGCCAGCAGCGTTACAGGGGGGACTAGCGGGAAGGTATACAATGAGCAGTTCTTC. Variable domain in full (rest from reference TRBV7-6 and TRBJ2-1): GAGVSQSPRYKVTKRGQDVALRCDPISGHVSLYWYRQALGQGPEFLTYFNYEAQQDKSGLPNDRFSAERPEGSISTLTIQRTEQRDSAMYRCASSVTGGTSGKVYNEQFFGPGTRLTVL.

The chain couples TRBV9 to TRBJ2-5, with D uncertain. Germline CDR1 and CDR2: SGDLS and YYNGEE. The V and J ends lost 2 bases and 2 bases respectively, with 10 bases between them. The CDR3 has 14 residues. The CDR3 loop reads CASSVRSEQETQYF. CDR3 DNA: TGTGCCAGCAGCGTTCGATCCGAACAAGAGACCCAGTACTTC.

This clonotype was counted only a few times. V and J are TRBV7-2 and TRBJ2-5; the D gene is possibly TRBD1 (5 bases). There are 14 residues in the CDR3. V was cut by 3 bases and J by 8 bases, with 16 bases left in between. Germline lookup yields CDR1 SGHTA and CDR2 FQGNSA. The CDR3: CASSFPGSKQTQYF. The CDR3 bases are TGTGCCAGCAGCTTTCCAGGGTCTAAACAAACCCAGTACTTC.

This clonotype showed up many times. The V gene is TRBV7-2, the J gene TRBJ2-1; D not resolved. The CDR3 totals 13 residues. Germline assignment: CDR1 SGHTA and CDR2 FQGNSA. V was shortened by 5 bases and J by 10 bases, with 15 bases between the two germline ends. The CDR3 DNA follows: TGTGCCAGCAGCCCCGGGCCACTTGGAGAGCAGTTCTTC. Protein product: CASSPGPLGEQFF.

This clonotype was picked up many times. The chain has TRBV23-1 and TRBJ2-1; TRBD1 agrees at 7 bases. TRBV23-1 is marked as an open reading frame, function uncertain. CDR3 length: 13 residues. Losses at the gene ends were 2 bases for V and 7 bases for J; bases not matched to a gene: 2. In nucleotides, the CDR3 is TGCGCCAGCAGTCAAGACAGGGTAAATGAGCAGTTCTTC. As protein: CASSQDRVNEQFF.

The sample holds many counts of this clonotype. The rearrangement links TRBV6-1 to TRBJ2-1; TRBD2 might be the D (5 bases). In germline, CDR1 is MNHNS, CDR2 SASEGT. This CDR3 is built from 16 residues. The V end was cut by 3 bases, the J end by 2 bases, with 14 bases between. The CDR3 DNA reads TGTGCCAGCAGTGATCTCTTAGCGCCCCCCTACAATGAGCAGTTCTTC. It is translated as CASSDLLAPPYNEQFF.

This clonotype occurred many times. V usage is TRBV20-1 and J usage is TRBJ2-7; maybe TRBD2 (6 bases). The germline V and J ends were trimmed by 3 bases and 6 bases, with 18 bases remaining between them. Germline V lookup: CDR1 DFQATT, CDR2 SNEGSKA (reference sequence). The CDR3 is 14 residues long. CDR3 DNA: TGCAGTGCTAGCCCTTTGGGACTGCTGGGCGAGCAGTACTTC. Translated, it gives CSASPLGLLGEQYF.

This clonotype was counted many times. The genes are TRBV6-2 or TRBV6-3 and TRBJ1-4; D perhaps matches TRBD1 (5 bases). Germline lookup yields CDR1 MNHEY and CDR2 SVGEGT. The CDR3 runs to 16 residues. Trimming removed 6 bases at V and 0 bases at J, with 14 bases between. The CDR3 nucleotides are TGTGCCAGCAGCTCCCTGGACATGACAACTAATGAAAAACTGTTTTTT. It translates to CASSSLDMTTNEKLFF.

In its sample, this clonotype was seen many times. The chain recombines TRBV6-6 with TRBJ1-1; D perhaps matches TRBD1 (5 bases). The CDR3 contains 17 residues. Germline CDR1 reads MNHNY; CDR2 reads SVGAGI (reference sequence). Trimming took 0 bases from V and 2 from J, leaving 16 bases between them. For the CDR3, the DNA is TGTGCCAGCAGTTACTCGGGGCCGATTGGGTCCAACACTGAAGCTTTCTTT. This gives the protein CASSYSGPIGSNTEAFF.

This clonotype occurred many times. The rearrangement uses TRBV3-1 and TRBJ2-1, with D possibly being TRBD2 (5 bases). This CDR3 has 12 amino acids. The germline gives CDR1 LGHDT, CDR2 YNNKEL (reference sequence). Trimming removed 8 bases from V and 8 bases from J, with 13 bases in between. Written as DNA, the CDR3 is TGTGCCAGCGCCAAGCGGAGCGATGAGCAGTTCTTC. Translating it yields CASAKRSDEQFF.

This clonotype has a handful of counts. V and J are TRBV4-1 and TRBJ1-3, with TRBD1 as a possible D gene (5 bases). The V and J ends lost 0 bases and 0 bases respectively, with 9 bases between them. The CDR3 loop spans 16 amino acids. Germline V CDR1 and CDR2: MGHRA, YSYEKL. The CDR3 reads CASSQDDRVSGNTIYF. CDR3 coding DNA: TGCGCCAGCAGCCAAGATGACAGAGTCTCTGGAAACACCATATATTTT.

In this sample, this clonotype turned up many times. The CDR3 here is CASSLALKDTQYF. Here the CDR3 DNA reads TGTGCCAGCAGCTTAGCTTTAAAAGATACGCAGTATTTT. This chain connects TRBV11-1 to TRBJ2-3, with unresolved D. The CDR3 is 13 residues long. Germline CDR1 reads SGHAT; CDR2 reads FQDESV (reference sequence). Trimming removed 0 bases from V and 5 bases from J, with 6 bases in between.

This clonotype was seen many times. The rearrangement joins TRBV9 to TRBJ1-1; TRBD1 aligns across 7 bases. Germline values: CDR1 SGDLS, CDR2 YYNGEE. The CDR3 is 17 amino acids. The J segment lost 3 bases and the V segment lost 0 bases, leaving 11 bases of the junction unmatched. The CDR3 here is CASSVALGATGDTEAFF. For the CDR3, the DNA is TGTGCCAGCAGCGTAGCTCTGGGGGCCACAGGGGACACTGAAGCTTTCTTT.

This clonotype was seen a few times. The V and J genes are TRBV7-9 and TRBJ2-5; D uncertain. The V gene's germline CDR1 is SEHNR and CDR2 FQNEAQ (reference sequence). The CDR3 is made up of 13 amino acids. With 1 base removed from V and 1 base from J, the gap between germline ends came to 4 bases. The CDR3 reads CASSLEGQETQYF. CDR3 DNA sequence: TGTGCCAGCAGCTTAGAGGGCCAAGAGACCCAGTACTTC.